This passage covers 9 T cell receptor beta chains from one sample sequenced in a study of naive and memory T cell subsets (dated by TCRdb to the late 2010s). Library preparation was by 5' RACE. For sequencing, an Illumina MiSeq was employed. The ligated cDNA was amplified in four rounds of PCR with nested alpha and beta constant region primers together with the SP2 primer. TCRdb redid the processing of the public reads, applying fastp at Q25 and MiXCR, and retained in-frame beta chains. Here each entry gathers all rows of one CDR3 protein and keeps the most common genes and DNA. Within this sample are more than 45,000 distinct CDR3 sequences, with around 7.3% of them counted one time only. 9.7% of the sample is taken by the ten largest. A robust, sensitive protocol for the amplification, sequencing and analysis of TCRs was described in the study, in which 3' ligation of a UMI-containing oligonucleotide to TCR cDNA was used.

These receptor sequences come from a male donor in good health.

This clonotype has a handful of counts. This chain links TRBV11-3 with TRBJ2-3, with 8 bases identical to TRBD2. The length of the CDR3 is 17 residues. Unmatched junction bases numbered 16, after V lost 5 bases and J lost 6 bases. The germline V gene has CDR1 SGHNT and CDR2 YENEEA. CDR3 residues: CASSPSGSGGPGDTQYF. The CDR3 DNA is TGTGCCAGCAGCCCCTCGGGATCGGGAGGGCCGGGGGATACGCAGTATTTT.

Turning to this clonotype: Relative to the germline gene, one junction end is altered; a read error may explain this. CDR3 bases: TGTGCCACCAGTTTAACGGCCAGCACAGATACGCAGTATTTT. It is translated as CATSLTASTDTQYF. The chain is built from TRBV12-3 or TRBV12-4 and TRBJ2-3; no clear D gene. The CDR3 extends over 14 amino acids.

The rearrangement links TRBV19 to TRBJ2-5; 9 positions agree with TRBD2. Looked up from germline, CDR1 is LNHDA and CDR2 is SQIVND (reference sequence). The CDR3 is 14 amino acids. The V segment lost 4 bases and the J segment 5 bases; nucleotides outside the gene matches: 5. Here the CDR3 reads CASSTSAGGETQYF. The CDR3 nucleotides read TGTGCCAGTAGTACCTCCGCGGGAGGGGAGACCCAGTACTTC.

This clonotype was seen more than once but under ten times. CDR3: CASSEAGPPKNIQYF. The DNA for the CDR3 is TGTGCCAGCAGTGAAGCGGGGCCCCCCAAAAACATTCAGTACTTC. The V and J genes are TRBV6-1 and TRBJ2-4, with D possibly TRBD1 on 5 matching bases. Germline V lookup: CDR1 MNHNS, CDR2 SASEGT. Trimming pared 0 bases from V and 2 bases from J, leaving 8 bases between. This CDR3 has 15 amino acids.

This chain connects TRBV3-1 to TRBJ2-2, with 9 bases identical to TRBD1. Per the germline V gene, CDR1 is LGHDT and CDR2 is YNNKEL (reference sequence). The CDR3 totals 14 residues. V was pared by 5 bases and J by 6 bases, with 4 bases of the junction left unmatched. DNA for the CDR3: TGTGCCAGCAGCGTACAGGGGGCCTCCGGGGAGCTGTTTTTT. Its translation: CASSVQGASGELFF.

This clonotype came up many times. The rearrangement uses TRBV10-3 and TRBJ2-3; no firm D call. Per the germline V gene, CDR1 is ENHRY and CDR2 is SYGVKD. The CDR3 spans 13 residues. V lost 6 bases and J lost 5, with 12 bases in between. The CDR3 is CAISFHTGDTQYF. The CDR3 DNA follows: TGTGCCATCAGCTTTCATACCGGAGATACGCAGTATTTT.

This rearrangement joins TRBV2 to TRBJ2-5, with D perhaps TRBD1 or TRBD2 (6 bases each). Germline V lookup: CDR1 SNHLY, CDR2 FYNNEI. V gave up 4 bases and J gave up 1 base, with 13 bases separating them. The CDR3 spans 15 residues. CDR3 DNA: TGTGCCAGCAGTGCCTGGGGGGCAGTCCAAGAGACCCAGTACTTC. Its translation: CASSAWGAVQETQYF. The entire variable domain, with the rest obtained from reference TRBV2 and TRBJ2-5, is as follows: EPEVTQTPSHQVTQMGQEVILRCVPISNHLYFYWYRQILGQKVEFLVSFYNNEISEKSEIFDDQFSVERPDGSNFTLKIRSTKLEDSAMYFCASSAWGAVQETQYFGPGTRLLVL.

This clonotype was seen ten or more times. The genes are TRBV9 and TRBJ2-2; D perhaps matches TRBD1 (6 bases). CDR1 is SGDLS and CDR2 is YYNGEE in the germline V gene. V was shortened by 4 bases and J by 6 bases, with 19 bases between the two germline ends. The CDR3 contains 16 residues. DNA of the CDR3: TGTGCCAGCAGCCCCCGAGGCTCAAGGGGGTCCGGGGAGCTGTTTTTT. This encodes CASSPRGSRGSGELFF.

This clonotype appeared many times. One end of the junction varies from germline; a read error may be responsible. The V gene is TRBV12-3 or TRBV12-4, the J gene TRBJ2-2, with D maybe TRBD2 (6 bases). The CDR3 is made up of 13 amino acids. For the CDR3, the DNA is TGTGCCACCAGTTGGGGCGGGGCCGGGGAGCTGTTTTTT. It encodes CATSWGGAGELFF.